Detailed here is one T cell receptor beta chain. The data belong to a study of blood T cell repertoires in COVID-19. Study-level information: From the United States, Italy and Spain came samples of acute and convalescent COVID-19. T cells, B-cell-depleted T cells, or PBMCs provided the cDNA or gDNA that served as material.

In the authors' workflow: By means of reference gene primer amplification, nucleated cell counts were estimated. Some clones are missing from TCRdb's copy, which holds only in-frame ones; the method was immunoSEQ multiplex PCR. V, J and clone size are taken as reported in that table, and D and trimming were inferred from the DNA itself. This sample yields some 210,000 clones, of which around 90% are seen a single time; roughly 1.2% belongs to the top ten. V was cut by 7 bases and J by 4 bases, with 18 bases left in between. This CDR3 comprises 15 residues. Germline CDR1 reads SEHNR; CDR2 reads FQNEAQ (reference sequence).

The chain carries TRBV7-9 and TRBJ2-3, with D perhaps matching TRBD1 (6 bases). The specimen sequenced was peripheral blood. The TCR sequence derives from a man aged 25 to 45 with acute or convalescent COVID-19. The CDR3 DNA reads TGTGCCAGCATCCTAGGGCAGGGGAGATCAGATACGCAGTATTTT. It codes for CASILGQGRSDTQYF.